Below are 26 T cell receptor beta chains sequenced from a single sample in a study of vaccination and CD4 T cells after COVID-19. This sample's treatment: approximately nine-day PBMC culture with coronavirus spike peptide pools or control peptides (ViraFEST assay). CD4+ T cells that came from the unexposed donor were collected before the COVID-19 pandemic (2011-2018). Scientists ran DNA taken from cultured CD4+ T cells through the Oncomine TCR Beta short-read assay for sequencing. TCRdb re-called the PCR reads through MiXCR, storing one row per CDR3 protein. Here the sample spans 8,800 or so distinct CDR3 sequences, 40% to 60% being singletons. These receptors' antigens are unknown. The sequenced sample was CD4+ T cells from blood, cultured in vitro. These receptors were collected from a human donor in good health.

On this clonotype itself: Because it lacks the conserved phenylalanine or tryptophan at the end, this CDR3 is likely a read error. The chain employs TRBV7-2 and TRBJ2-5; the D is unclear. This CDR3 region has 13 residues. CDR1 SGHTA and CDR2 FQGNSA come from the germline V gene. Trimming stripped 5 bases from V and 2 bases from J, with 9 bases between. The DNA of the CDR3 is TGTGCCAGCAGCCGTGACTCACAAGAGACCCAGTACTCC. This encodes CASSRDSQETQYS.

The chain links TRBV12-5 to TRBJ2-5; no clear D gene. From germline, CDR1 is LGHNT and CDR2 FRNRAP. Trimming pared 2 bases from V and 0 bases from J, leaving 4 bases between. The CDR3 totals 13 residues. In DNA form, the CDR3 reads TGTGCTAGTGGTTTGAGGTACCAAGAGACCCAGTACTTC. Protein: CASGLRYQETQYF.

The J gene is TRBJ2-1, the V gene TRBV7-7; possible D gene TRBD2, 6 bases. Trimming pared 3 bases from V and 4 bases from J, leaving 13 bases between. The CDR3 loop spans 15 amino acids. Germline V gene lookup returns CDR1 SSHAT and CDR2 FNYEAQ (reference sequence). CDR3 sequence: CASSFGRGEYNEQFF. The CDR3 region has the DNA TGTGCCAGCAGCTTCGGGCGGGGAGAGTACAATGAGCAGTTCTTC.

The chain carries TRBV6-1 and TRBJ1-2; D unclear. The ends were cut back, 6 bases at V and 3 bases at J, with 11 bases in the middle. Germline assignment: CDR1 MNHNS and CDR2 SASEGT. The CDR3 consists of 13 residues. The CDR3 bases are TGTGCCAGCAGCCAAAGAGGAGACTATGGCTACACCTTC. Residues: CASSQRGDYGYTF.

The chain couples TRBV10-3 to TRBJ2-2, with 9 nucleotides matching TRBD1. Germline assignment: CDR1 ENHRY and CDR2 SYGVKD. V was pared by 3 bases and J by 5 bases, with 7 bases of the junction left unmatched. The CDR3 is 16 residues long. In DNA form, the CDR3 reads TGTGCCATCAGTGACGAACAGGGGGCTCGAACCGGGGAGCTGTTTTTT. Its protein is CAISDEQGARTGELFF.

The chain carries TRBV10-1 and TRBJ1-6; the match to TRBD1 covers 7 bases. There are 13 residues in the CDR3. The V gene's germline CDR1 is WNHNN and CDR2 SYGVQD (reference sequence). V gave up 5 bases and J gave up 7 bases; unmatched junction bases: 2. The CDR3 DNA reads as TGCGCCAGCAGTCAGGGGGTAAATTCACCCCTCCACTTT. This encodes CASSQGVNSPLHF.

This clonotype was seen a single time. Relative to the germline gene, one junction end is altered; a read error may explain this. The genes are TRBV20-1 and TRBJ2-5, with D hard to call. Per germline, CDR1 DFQATT and CDR2 SNEGSKA (reference sequence). The CDR3 contains 14 residues. The chain's CDR3 is CSASGPTFREAQYF. CDR3 nucleotide sequence: TGCAGTGCTTCCGGACCTACCTTCCGAGAGGCCCAGTACTTC.

This clonotype was observed a handful of times. The chain combines TRBV15 with TRBJ2-4, with TRBD1 as a possible D gene (6 bases). V was trimmed by 5 bases and J by 2 bases, leaving 13 bases between them. Germline CDR1 and CDR2: LNHNV and YYDKDF (reference sequence). The CDR3 runs to 15 residues. CDR3 in amino acids: CATSSRQGSKNIQYF. Written as DNA, the CDR3 is TGTGCCACCAGCTCCCGCCAGGGGTCCAAAAACATTCAGTACTTC. Complete variable domain (other parts from reference TRBV15 and TRBJ2-4): DAMVIQNPRYQVTQFGKPVTLSCSQTLNHNVMYWYQQKSSQAPKLLFHYYDKDFNNEADTPDNFQSRRPNTSFCFLDIRSPGLGDTAMYLCATSSRQGSKNIQYFGAGTRLSVL.

The V and J genes are TRBV20-1 and TRBJ2-7, with TRBD2 as a possible D gene (7 bases). The CDR3 length is 13 residues. CDR1 is DFQATT, CDR2 SNEGSKA, per germline (reference sequence). Trimming shortened V by 6 bases and J by 2 bases, and 14 bases separated the two germline ends. CDR3 sequence (DNA): TGCAGTGCCGGGGAGGGGGGGCCCTACGAGCAGTACTTC. The encoded protein is CSAGEGGPYEQYF.

V gene TRBV7-9 combines with J gene TRBJ2-5; possibly TRBD2 for D (5 bases). Germline assignment: CDR1 SEHNR and CDR2 FQNEAQ (reference sequence). The CDR3 runs to 14 residues. V lost 11 bases and J 5 bases, leaving 21 bases between the germline ends. For the CDR3, the DNA is TGTGCCGGCGCCAGTGGGAGTCTCCAGGAGACCCAGTACTTC. Protein product: CAGASGSLQETQYF. Based on the CDR3 plus reference TRBV7-9 and TRBJ2-5, the full variable domain is DTGVSQNPRHKITKRGQNVTFRCDPISEHNRLYWYRQTLGQGPEFLTYFQNEAQLEKSRLLSDRFSAERPKGSFSTLEIQRTEQGDSAMYLCAGASGSLQETQYFGPGTRLLVL.

The table lists this clonotype with a count of one. V and J are TRBV18 and TRBJ2-5; a weak D match, TRBD1 (5 bases). CDR3 size: 15 residues. V was trimmed by 3 bases and J by 5 bases, leaving 16 bases between them. Germline V gene lookup returns CDR1 KGHSH and CDR2 LQKENI. CDR3 protein: CASSPSMVSGETQYF. The CDR3 DNA sequence: TGTGCCAGCTCACCTTCGATGGTATCAGGGGAGACCCAGTACTTC.

The chain uses TRBV7-2 and TRBJ1-1, with a weak D call TRBD1 (6 bases). CDR3 size: 14 residues. Germline V gene lookup returns CDR1 SGHTA and CDR2 FQGNSA. V shed 3 bases and J shed 1 base, with 9 bases lying between them. The CDR3 coding sequence is TGTGCCAGCAGCTTTAAGACAGGGAACACTGAAGCTTTCTTT. It encodes CASSFKTGNTEAFF.

In its sample, this clonotype was seen a few times. The CDR3 is CASSSNRRAPLDEQYF. The CDR3 DNA reads as TGTGCCAGCAGCTCCAACCGCCGCGCTCCTCTAGACGAGCAGTACTTC. The chain recombines TRBV7-8 with TRBJ2-7; D gene unclear. Trimming removed 4 bases at V and 5 bases at J, with 21 bases between. Per the germline V gene, CDR1 is SGHVS and CDR2 is FQNEAQ. This CDR3 is 16 amino acids long. Full variable domain (outside the CDR3, taken from reference TRBV7-8 and TRBJ2-7): GAGVSQSPRYKVAKRGQDVALRCDPISGHVSLFWYQQALGQGPEFLTYFQNEAQLDKSGLPSDRFFAERPEGSVSTLKIQRTQQEDSAVYLCASSSNRRAPLDEQYFGPGTRLTVT.

This clonotype has a handful of counts. This chain links TRBV19 with TRBJ2-2, with D possibly TRBD1 on 6 matching bases. The CDR3 covers 12 residues. Trimming took 7 bases from V and 3 from J, leaving 6 bases between them. Germline values: CDR1 LNHDA, CDR2 SQIVND (reference sequence). The CDR3 protein is CASNRDTGELFF. The CDR3 DNA reads as TGTGCCAGTAACAGGGACACCGGGGAGCTGTTTTTT.

The chain couples TRBV5-6 to TRBJ2-5, with D maybe TRBD2 (6 bases). Trimming removed 5 bases at V and 4 bases at J, with 15 bases between. Per the germline V gene, CDR1 is SGHDT and CDR2 is YYEEEE. The CDR3 contains 14 residues. CDR3 loop: CASRASGEGETQYF. DNA of the CDR3: TGTGCCAGCAGGGCGTCGGGAGAAGGAGAGACCCAGTACTTC.

The gene calls are TRBV6-2 or TRBV6-3 and TRBJ2-7; 15 bases map to TRBD2. Germline-derived CDR1 and CDR2 are MNHEY and SVGEGT. Trimming removed 6 bases from V and 6 bases from J; junction bases left unmatched: 15. This CDR3 is 18 amino acids long. CDR3 nucleotides: TGTGCCAGCAGCCGCTACCTTCGGACTAGCGGGAGGGCCCCCGAGCAGTACTTC. Its protein is CASSRYLRTSGRAPEQYF.

The genes are TRBV21-1 and TRBJ2-5; the table gives TRBD1 as D, unverified against the DNA. TRBV21-1 is a pseudogene locus. This CDR3 has 15 amino acids. CDR3 nucleotides: TGTGCCAGCAGCGACCCTCGACCCGGGGGGGAGACCCAGTACTTC. It encodes CASSDPRPGGETQYF.

This clonotype occurred a few times. The chain couples TRBV12-3 or TRBV12-4 to TRBJ1-5; D perhaps matches TRBD1 (6 bases). V lost 7 bases to trimming and J lost 6 bases, with 16 bases between them. This CDR3 is built from 14 residues. CDR3 residues: CASTLGIGGQPQHF. The CDR3 DNA reads TGTGCCAGCACCTTAGGTATAGGGGGTCAGCCCCAGCATTTT.

This clonotype showed up just a few times. The J gene is TRBJ2-7, the V gene TRBV6-5; the D is unclear. In germline, CDR1 is MNHEY, CDR2 SVGAGI. V dropped 2 bases and J dropped 6 bases, with 11 bases sitting between them. This CDR3 spans 13 amino acids. The CDR3 loop reads CASSYNPSSEQYF. The CDR3 region has the DNA TGTGCCAGCAGTTACAATCCGTCCAGCGAGCAGTACTTC.

The V and J genes are TRBV5-1 and TRBJ2-7, with D perhaps TRBD1 (6 bases). The V gene's germline CDR1 is SGHRS and CDR2 YFSETQ. The CDR3 loop spans 15 amino acids. V lost 0 bases and J lost 0, with 10 bases in between. The CDR3 sequence is CASSLEGHFSYEQYF. The CDR3 region has the DNA TGCGCCAGCAGCTTGGAGGGACACTTCTCCTACGAGCAGTACTTC.

The chain joins TRBV19 to TRBJ2-2; D perhaps matches TRBD1 (5 bases). This CDR3 comprises 14 residues. Germline CDR1 and CDR2: LNHDA and SQIVND (reference sequence). With 5 bases removed from V and 7 bases from J, the gap between germline ends came to 14 bases. The CDR3 region is CASSLTDNYGELFF. DNA for the CDR3: TGTGCCAGTAGTTTGACAGACAACTACGGGGAGCTGTTTTTT. Variable domain in full (rest from reference TRBV19 and TRBJ2-2): DGGITQSPKYLFRKEGQNVTLSCEQNLNHDAMYWYRQDPGQGLRLIYYSQIVNDFQKGDIAEGYSVSREKKESFPLTVTSAQKNPTAFYLCASSLTDNYGELFFGEGSRLTVL.

This clonotype was recorded a few times. V and J are TRBV15 and TRBJ1-1, with a tentative D call TRBD1 (6 bases). CDR1 and CDR2 (germline): LNHNV, YYDKDF (reference sequence). The V and J ends lost 1 base and 4 bases respectively, with 10 bases between them. The CDR3 has 14 residues. This CDR3 reads CATSRVGGGTEAFF. CDR3 DNA sequence: TGTGCCACCAGCAGAGTAGGGGGGGGCACTGAAGCTTTCTTT.

This clonotype was recorded once. This chain links TRBV28 with TRBJ1-1; D ambiguous. In germline, CDR1 is MDHEN, CDR2 SYDVKM. The CDR3 contains 11 residues. The V end was cut by 5 bases, the J end by 5 bases, with 6 bases between. CDR3 sequence (DNA): TGTGCCAGCAGTAGGGATACTGAAGCTTTCTTT. Translating it yields CASSRDTEAFF.

The rearrangement joins TRBV28 to TRBJ1-6; 9 bases line up with TRBD1. The CDR3 totals 16 residues. The J segment lost 0 bases and the V segment lost 8 bases, leaving 5 bases of the junction unmatched. Germline CDR1 MDHEN, CDR2 SYDVKM. The chain's CDR3 is CASLQGASSYNSPLHF. CDR3 coding DNA: TGTGCCAGCTTACAGGGGGCGAGCTCCTATAATTCACCCCTCCACTTT.

This clonotype showed up just a few times. The chain couples TRBV6-1 to TRBJ1-2; 9 bases are shared with TRBD1. The CDR3 runs 13 residues. Germline loops: CDR1 MNHNS, CDR2 SASEGT. Trimming took 5 bases from V and 7 from J; bases not matched to a gene: 5. Here the CDR3 DNA reads TGTGCCAGCAGTAAACAGGGGGCGCCTGGCTACACCTTC. Encoded protein: CASSKQGAPGYTF.

The chain is built from TRBV6-1 and TRBJ2-7, with 7 bases lining up with TRBD1. The CDR3 totals 18 residues. V lost 6 bases, J lost 4 bases, and 21 bases stayed unmatched. Germline CDR1 is MNHNS and CDR2 is SASEGT. Here the CDR3 DNA reads TGTGCCAGCAGACGGGACAGCCTTAGCCCATTTGGAGATTACGAGCAGTACTTC. Translating it yields CASRRDSLSPFGDYEQYF.